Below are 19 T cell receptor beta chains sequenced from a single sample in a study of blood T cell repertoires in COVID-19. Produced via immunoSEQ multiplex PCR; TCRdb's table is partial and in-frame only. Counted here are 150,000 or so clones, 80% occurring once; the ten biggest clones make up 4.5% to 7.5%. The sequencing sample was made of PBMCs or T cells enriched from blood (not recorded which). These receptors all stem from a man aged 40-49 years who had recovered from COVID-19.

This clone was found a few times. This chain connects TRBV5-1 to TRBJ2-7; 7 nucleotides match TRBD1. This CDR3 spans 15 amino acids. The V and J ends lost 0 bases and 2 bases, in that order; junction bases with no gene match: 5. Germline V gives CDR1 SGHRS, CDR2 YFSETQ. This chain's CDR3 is CASSLASGTAYEQYV. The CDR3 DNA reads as TGCGCCAGCAGCTTGGCATCCGGGACAGCCTACGAGCAGTACGTC.

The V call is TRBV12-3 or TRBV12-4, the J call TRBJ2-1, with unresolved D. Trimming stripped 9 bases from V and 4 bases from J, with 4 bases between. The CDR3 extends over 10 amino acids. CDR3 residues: CASAYNEQFF. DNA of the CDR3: TGTGCCAGTGCGTACAATGAGCAGTTCTTC.

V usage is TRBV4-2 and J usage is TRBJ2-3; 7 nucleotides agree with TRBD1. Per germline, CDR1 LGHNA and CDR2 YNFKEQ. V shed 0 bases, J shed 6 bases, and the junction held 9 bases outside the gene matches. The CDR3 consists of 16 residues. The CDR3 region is CASSQEVARGRDTQYF. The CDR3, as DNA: TGTGCCAGCAGCCAAGAAGTAGCGAGGGGGCGGGATACGCAGTATTTT.

The CDR3 protein is CASSLSGGVGYTF. The CDR3 nucleotides read TGTGCCAGCAGTTTATCAGGGGGAGTTGGCTACACCTTC. The chain couples TRBV27 to TRBJ1-2; D perhaps matches TRBD1 (6 bases). This CDR3 is 13 amino acids long. The germline V and J ends were trimmed by 0 bases and 7 bases, with 9 bases remaining between them. Germline CDR1 and CDR2: MNHEY and SMNVEV (reference sequence).

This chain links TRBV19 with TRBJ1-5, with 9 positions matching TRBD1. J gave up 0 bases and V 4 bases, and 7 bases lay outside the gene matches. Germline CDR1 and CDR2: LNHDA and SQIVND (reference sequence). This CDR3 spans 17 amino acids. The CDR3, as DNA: TGTGCCAGTAGTAGGGTCCGGGACAGGGTTAGCAATCAGCCCCAGCATTTT. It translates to CASSRVRDRVSNQPQHF.

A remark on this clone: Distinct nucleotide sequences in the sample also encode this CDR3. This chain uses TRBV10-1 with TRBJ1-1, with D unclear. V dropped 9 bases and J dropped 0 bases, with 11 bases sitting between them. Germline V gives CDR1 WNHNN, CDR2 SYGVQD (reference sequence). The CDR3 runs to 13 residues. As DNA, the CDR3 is TGCGCCAGTTCCAGAGGAATGAACACTGAAGCTTTCTTT. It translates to CASSRGMNTEAFF.

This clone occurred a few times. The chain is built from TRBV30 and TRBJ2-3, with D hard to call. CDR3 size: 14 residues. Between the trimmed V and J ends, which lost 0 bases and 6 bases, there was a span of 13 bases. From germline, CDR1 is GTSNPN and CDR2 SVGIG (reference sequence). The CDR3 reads CAWSVQGRVDTQYF. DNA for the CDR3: TGTGCCTGGAGTGTACAAGGCCGGGTGGATACGCAGTATTTT. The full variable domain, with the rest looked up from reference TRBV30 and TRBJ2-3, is SQTIHQWPATLVQPVGSPLSLECTVEGTSNPNLYWYRQAAGRGLQLLFYSVGIGQISSEVPQNLSASRPQDRQFILSSKKLLLSDSGFYLCAWSVQGRVDTQYFGPGTRLTVL.

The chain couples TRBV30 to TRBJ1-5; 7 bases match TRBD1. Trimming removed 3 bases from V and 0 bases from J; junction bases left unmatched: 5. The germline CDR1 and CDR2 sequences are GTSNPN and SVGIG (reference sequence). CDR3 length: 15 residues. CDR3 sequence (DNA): TGTGCCTGGAGCACAGGGGATTATAGCAATCAGCCCCAGCATTTT. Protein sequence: CAWSTGDYSNQPQHF. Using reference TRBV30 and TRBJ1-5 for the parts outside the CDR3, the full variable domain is SQTIHQWPATLVQPVGSPLSLECTVEGTSNPNLYWYRQAAGRGLQLLFYSVGIGQISSEVPQNLSASRPQDRQFILSSKKLLLSDSGFYLCAWSTGDYSNQPQHFGDGTRLSIL.

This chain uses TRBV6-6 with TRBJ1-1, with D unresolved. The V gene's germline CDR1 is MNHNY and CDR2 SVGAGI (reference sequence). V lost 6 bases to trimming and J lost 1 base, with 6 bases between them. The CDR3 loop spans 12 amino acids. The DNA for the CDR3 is TGTGCCAGCAGGGCGGCGAACACTGAAGCTTTCTTT. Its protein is CASRAANTEAFF.

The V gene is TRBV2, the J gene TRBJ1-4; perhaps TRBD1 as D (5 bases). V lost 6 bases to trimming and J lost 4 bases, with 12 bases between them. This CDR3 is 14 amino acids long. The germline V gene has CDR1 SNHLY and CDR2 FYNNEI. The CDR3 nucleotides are TGTGCCAGCAGCCCCCGACAGAGTAATGAAAAACTGTTTTTT. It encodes CASSPRQSNEKLFF.

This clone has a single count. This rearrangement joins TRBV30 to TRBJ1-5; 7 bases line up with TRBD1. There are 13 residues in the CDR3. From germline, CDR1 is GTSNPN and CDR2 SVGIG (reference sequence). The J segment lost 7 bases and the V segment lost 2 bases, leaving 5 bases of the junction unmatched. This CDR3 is CAWSPGQRQPQHF. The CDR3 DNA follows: TGTGCCTGGAGTCCGGGACAGCGCCAGCCCCAGCATTTT. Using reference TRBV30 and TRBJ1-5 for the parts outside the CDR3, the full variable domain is SQTIHQWPATLVQPVGSPLSLECTVEGTSNPNLYWYRQAAGRGLQLLFYSVGIGQISSEVPQNLSASRPQDRQFILSSKKLLLSDSGFYLCAWSPGQRQPQHFGDGTRLSIL.

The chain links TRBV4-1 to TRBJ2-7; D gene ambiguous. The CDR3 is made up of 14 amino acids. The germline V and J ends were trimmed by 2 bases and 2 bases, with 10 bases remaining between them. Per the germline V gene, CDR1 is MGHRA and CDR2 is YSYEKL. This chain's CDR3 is CASSQIDGAYEQYF. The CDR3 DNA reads TGCGCCAGCAGCCAAATCGACGGAGCCTACGAGCAGTACTTC.

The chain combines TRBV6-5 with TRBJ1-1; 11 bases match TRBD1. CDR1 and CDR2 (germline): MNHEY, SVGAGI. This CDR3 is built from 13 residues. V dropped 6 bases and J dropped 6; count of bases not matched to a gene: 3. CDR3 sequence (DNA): TGTGCCAGCAGCTCGGGACAGGGGGCTGAAGCTTTCTTT. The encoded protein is CASSSGQGAEAFF.

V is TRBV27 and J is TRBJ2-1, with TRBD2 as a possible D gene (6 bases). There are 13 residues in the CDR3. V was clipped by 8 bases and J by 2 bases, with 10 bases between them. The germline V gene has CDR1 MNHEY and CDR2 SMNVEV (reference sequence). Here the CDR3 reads CASGRGTYNEQFF. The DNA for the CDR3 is TGTGCCAGCGGGCGGGGAACCTACAATGAGCAGTTCTTC.

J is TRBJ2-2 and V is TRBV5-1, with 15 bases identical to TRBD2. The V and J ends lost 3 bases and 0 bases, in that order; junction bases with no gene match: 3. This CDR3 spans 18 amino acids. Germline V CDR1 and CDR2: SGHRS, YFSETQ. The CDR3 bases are TGCGCCAGCAGCTCGGGACTAGCGGGGGGTCCGAACACCGGGGAGCTGTTTTTT. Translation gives CASSSGLAGGPNTGELFF.

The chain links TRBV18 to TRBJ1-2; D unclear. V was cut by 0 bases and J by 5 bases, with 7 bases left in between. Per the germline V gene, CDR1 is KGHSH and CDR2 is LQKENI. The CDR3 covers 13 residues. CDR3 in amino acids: CASSPPVAYGYTF. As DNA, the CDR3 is TGTGCCAGCTCACCACCCGTCGCGTATGGCTACACCTTC.

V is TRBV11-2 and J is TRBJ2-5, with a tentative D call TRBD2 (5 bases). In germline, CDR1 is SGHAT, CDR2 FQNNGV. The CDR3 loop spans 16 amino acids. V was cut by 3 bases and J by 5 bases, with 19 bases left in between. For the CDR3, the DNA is TGTGCCAGCAGCTTTTCTTGGGTGGGAGTCGGGGAGACCCAGTACTTC. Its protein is CASSFSWVGVGETQYF.

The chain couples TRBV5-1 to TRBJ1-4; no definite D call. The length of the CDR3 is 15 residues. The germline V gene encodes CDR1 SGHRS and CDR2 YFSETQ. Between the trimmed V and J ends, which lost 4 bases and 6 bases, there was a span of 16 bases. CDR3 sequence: CASSLPPPQDEKLFF. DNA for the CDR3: TGCGCCAGCAGCCTACCCCCCCCGCAGGATGAAAAACTGTTTTTT.

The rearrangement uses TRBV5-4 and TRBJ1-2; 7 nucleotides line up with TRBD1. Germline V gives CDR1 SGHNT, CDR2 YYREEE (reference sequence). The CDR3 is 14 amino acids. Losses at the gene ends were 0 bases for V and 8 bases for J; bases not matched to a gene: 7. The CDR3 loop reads CASSLAEGARGYTF. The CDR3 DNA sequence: TGTGCCAGCAGCTTGGCCGAGGGGGCGCGGGGCTACACCTTC. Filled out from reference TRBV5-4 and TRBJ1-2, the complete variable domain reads ETGVTQSPTHLIKTRGQQVTLRCSSQSGHNTVSWYQQALGQGPQFIFQYYREEENGRGNFPPRFSGLQFPNYSSELNVNALELDDSALYLCASSLAEGARGYTFGSGTRLTVV.